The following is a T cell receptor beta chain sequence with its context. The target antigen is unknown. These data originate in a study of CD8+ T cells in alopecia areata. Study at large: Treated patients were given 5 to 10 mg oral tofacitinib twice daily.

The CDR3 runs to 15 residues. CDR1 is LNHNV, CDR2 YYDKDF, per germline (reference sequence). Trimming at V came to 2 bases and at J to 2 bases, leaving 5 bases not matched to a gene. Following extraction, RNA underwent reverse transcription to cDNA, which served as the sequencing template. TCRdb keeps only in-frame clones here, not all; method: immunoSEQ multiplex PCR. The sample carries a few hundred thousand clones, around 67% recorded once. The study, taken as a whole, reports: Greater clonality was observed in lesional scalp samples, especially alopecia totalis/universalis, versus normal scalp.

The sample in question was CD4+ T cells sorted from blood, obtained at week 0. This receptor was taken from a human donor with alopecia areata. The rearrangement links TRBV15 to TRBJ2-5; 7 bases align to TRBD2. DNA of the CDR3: TGTGCCACCAGCAGACAGCTAGCGGCTCAAGAGACCCAGTACTTC. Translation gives CATSRQLAAQETQYF. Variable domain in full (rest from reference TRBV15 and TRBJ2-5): DAMVIQNPRYQVTQFGKPVTLSCSQTLNHNVMYWYQQKSSQAPKLLFHYYDKDFNNEADTPDNFQSRRPNTSFCFLDIRSPGLGDTAMYLCATSRQLAAQETQYFGPGTRLLVL.